This entry lists 30 T cell receptor beta chains sequenced from one sample in a study of monozygotic twins with inflammatory bowel disease. After re-calling the 5' RACE reads, TCRdb lists one entry per CDR3 protein, DNA absent. The repertoire table contains 140,000 to 150,000 distinct CDR3 sequences. What was sequenced was blood. These receptor sequences come from a human donor with ulcerative colitis or Crohn's disease, or a healthy co-twin of an affected twin (not recorded which).

This chain joins TRBV27 and TRBJ2-1; the TCRdb D gene call, TRBD1, has no DNA to confirm it. Germline lookup yields CDR1 MNHEY and CDR2 SMNVEV (reference sequence). This CDR3 has 14 amino acids. The CDR3: CASSPYRGRNEQFF.

The genes are TRBV24-1 and TRBJ2-1; the D gene TCRdb calls, TRBD1, cannot be checked with no DNA. Germline V gene sequence: CDR1 KGHDR, CDR2 SFDVKD. This CDR3 is 19 amino acids long. CDR3 amino acids: CATSDFSGTQETPRYEQFF.

The chain is built from TRBV4-2 and TRBJ2-2; no DNA is available, so the TRBD2 call from TCRdb remains unchecked. From germline, CDR1 is LGHNA and CDR2 YNFKEQ. There are 16 residues in the CDR3. The CDR3: CASRATSGTGTGELFF.

V is TRBV30 and J is TRBJ1-5; TCRdb calls TRBD1, which cannot be checked without DNA. CDR1 and CDR2 from the germline V gene are GTSNPN and SVGIG (reference sequence). The CDR3 totals 15 residues. The CDR3 protein is CAWTTPGQGHQPQHF.

The CDR3 region is CASSTRTDTQYF. This chain uses TRBV6-5 with TRBJ2-3. Germline-derived CDR1 and CDR2 are MNHEY and SVGAGI. The CDR3 sequence is 12 residues long.

This chain joins TRBV15 and TRBJ2-6; TCRdb outputs TRBD2, but without DNA this stays unchecked. Per germline, CDR1 LNHNV and CDR2 YYDKDF (reference sequence). There are 17 residues in the CDR3. The CDR3 here is CATSTRPTSSGANVLTF.

This chain links TRBV27 with TRBJ2-1; TCRdb indicates TRBD1, and absent DNA this call remains unverified. Germline assignment: CDR1 MNHEY and CDR2 SMNVEV (reference sequence). The CDR3 extends over 13 amino acids. The chain's CDR3 is CASSLSGRVEQFF.

V and J are TRBV29-1 and TRBJ1-5. Per the germline V gene, CDR1 is SQVTM and CDR2 is ANQGSEA. This CDR3 contains 13 residues. CDR3 protein: CSVGQVGNQPQHF.

The rearrangement uses TRBV20-1 and TRBJ1-5; TCRdb reports TRBD1, a call that lacks DNA to check it against. This CDR3 is 13 amino acids long. CDR1 and CDR2 from the germline V gene are DFQATT and SNEGSKA (reference sequence). The CDR3 loop reads CSASRGRGQPQHF.

The CDR3: CSARVELAGWADTQYF. The J gene is TRBJ2-3, the V gene TRBV20-1; TCRdb reports TRBD2, a call that lacks DNA to check it against. Germline CDR1 DFQATT, CDR2 SNEGSKA (reference sequence). CDR3 length: 16 amino acids.

This chain connects TRBV6-5 to TRBJ1-5; TCRdb proposes TRBD1, but this gene call is untestable without DNA. CDR3 size: 14 residues. Per germline, CDR1 MNHEY and CDR2 SVGAGI. The CDR3 spells CASSSQGPNQPQHF.

The V and J genes are TRBV5-6 and TRBJ1-2; the D call from TCRdb, TRBD1, cannot be confirmed without DNA. CDR3 length equals 15 residues. CDR1 SGHDT and CDR2 YYEEEE come from the germline V gene. This chain's CDR3 is CASSTPIGQGIGYTF. Variable domain in full (rest from reference TRBV5-6 and TRBJ1-2): DAGVTQSPTHLIKTRGQQVTLRCSPKSGHDTVSWYQQALGQGPQFIFQYYEEEERQRGNFPDRFSGHQFPNYSSELNVNALLLGDSALYLCASSTPIGQGIGYTFGSGTRLTVV.

The chain links TRBV24-1 to TRBJ2-1. CDR1 is KGHDR, CDR2 SFDVKD, per germline. The CDR3 has 12 residues. CDR3 sequence reads: CATSDIVNEQFF.

This chain joins TRBV24-1 and TRBJ2-5. Germline V gene lookup returns CDR1 KGHDR and CDR2 SFDVKD. The CDR3 runs to 11 residues. The CDR3 loop reads CATSDSETQYF.

V gene TRBV9 combines with J gene TRBJ2-1; TCRdb's D call of TRBD1 is untestable without DNA. CDR3 length equals 16 residues. The germline CDR1 and CDR2 sequences are SGDLS and YYNGEE. This CDR3 reads CASSPITGQGAGEQFF.

This chain's CDR3 is CASSSEHEQYF. The chain has TRBV27 and TRBJ2-7. Germline loops: CDR1 MNHEY, CDR2 SMNVEV (reference sequence). The CDR3 extends over 11 amino acids.

V usage is TRBV7-6 and J usage is TRBJ2-1; the TCRdb call, TRBD2, lacks DNA for checking. Looked up from germline, CDR1 is SGHVS and CDR2 is FNYEAQ. The CDR3 is made up of 17 amino acids. CDR3 sequence reads: CASSLAASGRALSEQFF.

The genes are TRBV24-1 and TRBJ2-2; the TCRdb call, TRBD2, lacks DNA for checking. Germline V CDR1 and CDR2: KGHDR, SFDVKD. The CDR3 consists of 17 residues. The CDR3 sequence is CATSDYRAEINTGELFF.

The chain employs TRBV5-8 and TRBJ2-3; with no DNA, the TCRdb D assignment of TRBD1 cannot be verified. The CDR3 contains 14 residues. Germline V gene lookup returns CDR1 SGHTS and CDR2 YDEGEE. The chain's CDR3 is CASSFSGGADTQYF.

The chain carries TRBV20-1 and TRBJ2-7; the D gene TCRdb calls, TRBD1, cannot be checked with no DNA. CDR1 is DFQATT and CDR2 is SNEGSKA in the germline V gene (reference sequence). This CDR3 has 14 residues. CDR3 residues: CSLPGSGVSYEQYF.

The chain recombines TRBV5-4 with TRBJ1-4; the D call of TRBD1 rests on TCRdb alone, since no DNA is present to check it. This CDR3 region has 14 residues. Looked up from germline, CDR1 is SGHNT and CDR2 is YYREEE (reference sequence). CDR3: CASSSTGLEEKLFF.

CDR3 in amino acids: CASSIGRSSYEQYF. This chain joins TRBV19 and TRBJ2-7. CDR3 length: 14 residues. Looked up from germline, CDR1 is LNHDA and CDR2 is SQIVND (reference sequence). Full variable domain (remainder filled in from reference TRBV19 and TRBJ2-7): DGGITQSPKYLFRKEGQNVTLSCEQNLNHDAMYWYRQDPGQGLRLIYYSQIVNDFQKGDIAEGYSVSREKKESFPLTVTSAQKNPTAFYLCASSIGRSSYEQYFGPGTRLTVT.

The chain links TRBV20-1 to TRBJ1-1; the D gene TCRdb calls, TRBD1, cannot be checked with no DNA. The germline V gene has CDR1 DFQATT and CDR2 SNEGSKA (reference sequence). This CDR3 is 14 amino acids long. CDR3 amino acids: CSARVTGAITEAFF.

V gene TRBV7-9 combines with J gene TRBJ1-5; there is no DNA to check the TCRdb D call of TRBD1. The CDR3 extends over 16 amino acids. Per germline, CDR1 SEHNR and CDR2 FQNEAQ (reference sequence). The CDR3: CASSPASGTGGQPQHF.

The chain carries TRBV5-1 and TRBJ2-1; TCRdb outputs TRBD2, but without DNA this stays unchecked. The CDR3 covers 15 residues. The V gene's germline CDR1 is SGHRS and CDR2 YFSETQ. The CDR3 loop is CASSLDGLAVGEQFF.

The genes are TRBV3-1 and TRBJ1-1; TCRdb indicates TRBD1, and absent DNA this call remains unverified. Germline V CDR1 and CDR2: LGHDT, YNNKEL (reference sequence). This CDR3 is built from 15 residues. The CDR3 region is CASSRTTQENTEAFF. The whole variable domain, filled in from reference TRBV3-1 and TRBJ1-1, reads DTAVSQTPKYLVTQMGNDKSIKCEQNLGHDTMYWYKQDSKKFLKIMFSYNNKELIINETVPNRFSPKSPDKAHLNLHINSLELGDSAVYFCASSRTTQENTEAFFGQGTRLTVV.

V usage is TRBV20-1 and J usage is TRBJ2-1; TCRdb calls TRBD2, which cannot be checked without DNA. The length of the CDR3 is 15 residues. Germline V gene sequence: CDR1 DFQATT, CDR2 SNEGSKA (reference sequence). CDR3 in amino acids: CSADTLAGHDNEQFF.

The chain employs TRBV18 and TRBJ1-5. CDR1 and CDR2 from the germline V gene are KGHSH and LQKENI. The CDR3 spans 12 residues. CDR3 residues: CASSPVLRPQHF. The whole variable domain, remainder taken from reference TRBV18 and TRBJ1-5, is NAGVMQNPRHLVRRRGQEARLRCSPMKGHSHVYWYRQLPEEGLKFMVYLQKENIIDESGMPKERFSAEFPKEGPSILRIQQVVRGDSAAYFCASSPVLRPQHFGDGTRLSIL.

This chain links TRBV5-1 with TRBJ2-1. The length of the CDR3 is 12 residues. Germline-derived CDR1 and CDR2 are SGHRS and YFSETQ. The CDR3 is CASSWSDNEQFF. The variable domain in full, with the rest retrieved from reference TRBV5-1 and TRBJ2-1, is KAGVTQTPRYLIKTRGQQVTLSCSPISGHRSVSWYQQTPGQGLQFLFEYFSETQRNKGNFPGRFSGRQFSNSRSEMNVSTLELGDSALYLCASSWSDNEQFFGPGTRLTVL.

The chain couples TRBV3-1 to TRBJ2-2. This CDR3 comprises 16 residues. CDR1 and CDR2 (germline): LGHDT, YNNKEL (reference sequence). CDR3 residues: CASSAVAKGNTGELFF.